This T cell receptor (beta chain) was recovered during a study of Ad26.COV2.S vaccination and SARS-CoV-2 variants (dated by TCRdb to the early 2020s). A note on the overall study: The specificity and breadth of SARS-CoV-2-reactive T cell receptors after Ad26.COV2.S vaccination were assessed by TCRbeta repertoire sequencing. The TCR-sequenced set comprised about 32 samples: 19 Ad26.COV2.S vaccine recipients, 5 placebo recipients and 8 SARS-CoV-2 convalescent individuals. What the work shows at the level of the full study, not this receptor alone: Non-spike TCR breadth was comparable between vaccine and placebo recipients, consistent with the vaccine containing only spike. Compared with placebo recipients, Ad26.COV2.S recipients showed higher spike-specific TCR breadth (P = 0.0014). According to the authors, total T cell responses may have been underestimated by the TCR breadth and depth analyses. After vaccination, spike-specific CD8+ and CD4+ T cell responses were reported to show substantial breadth.

The CDR3 runs 14 residues from the cysteine to the phenylalanine. The kept DNA is CDR3 alone, 42 bases in frame from the first base. The CDR1 and CDR2 encoded by the germline V gene are MNHEY and SVGAGI. V and J are truncated by 4 bases and 8 bases respectively, leaving an intervening sequence of 14 bases. The time point label here, explained by the study, means: individuals recovered from natural SARS-CoV-2 infection. To note about this clone: Its antigen target is currently unknown. No base qualities exist here, and no much larger clone lies one base off it.

TCRbeta CDR3 regions were sequenced with the immunoSEQ Assay. After extraction, genomic DNA underwent amplification by bias-controlled multiplex PCR, followed by high-throughput sequencing. In the source study's methods: To quantify the absolute abundance of each unique TCRbeta CDR3 region, sequences were collapsed and filtered. T cell fraction was estimated by normalizing TCRbeta template counts to usable DNA, with usable DNA measured through amplification of reference genes found in all nucleated cells. Repertoire TCRs were annotated as SARS-CoV-2-specific when V gene, CDR3 amino acid sequence and J gene were exactly matched to a known reactive TCR set. MIRA supplied the reference SARS-CoV-2 TCR set, which was filtered for enrichment in COVID-19-positive ImmuneCODE repertoires so that public or cross-reactive TCRs were removed. Drawing on the MIRA antigens, annotated TCRs were analysed further at the level of specific ORF or position within ORF. Breadth was defined as annotated unique rearrangements over total unique productive rearrangements; depth was the summed frequency of those rearrangements. Group comparisons of TCR breadth used two-sided Wilcoxon rank-sum tests. Sourced from immuneACCESS, this table was stored by TCRdb with only in-frame sequences that have V and J called. A share of the clones is absent; for the studies checked, an unresolved V gene accounts for under half, and the remainder has no known explanation. Clonal size and the V and J genes are those of that table, whereas D and trimming came from the DNA. For this sample the table gives approximately 340,000 clones, of which roughly nine tenths were detected only once. In total, the top ten clones hold about 3.9% of the sample.

The sample consisted of peripheral blood, taken after recovery from COVID-19. The chain is encoded by TRBV6-5 joined to TRBJ1-4; matching of 6 bases hints at TRBD1 as the D gene. This sequence was found in a human donor who had recovered from COVID-19. The CDR3 protein sequence reads: CASSFRQGNEKLFF. The nucleotide sequence is TGTGCCAGCAGTTTTAGGCAGGGGAACGAAAAACTGTTTTTT.